This TCR beta chain is from a study of CD8+ T cells in alopecia areata. Whole-study results and caveats: During tofacitinib treatment, many expanded lesional clones remained in scalp and blood.

Treatment described: oral pan-JAK inhibitor, 5-10 mg twice daily. Peripheral blood and lesional scalp punch biopsies were taken from alopecia areata patients. A note on this clone: Antigen: not known.

V was shortened by 6 bases and J by 1 base, with 15 bases between the two germline ends. CDR1 SGHAT and CDR2 FQNNGV come from the germline V gene. The CDR3 consists of 16 residues. Once RNA had been extracted, it was reverse transcribed into cDNA to act as the sequencing template. The protocol was immunoSEQ multiplex PCR, while the TCRdb copy is restricted to in-frame clones and leaves out a portion. The sample lists about 210,000 clones, roughly 64% occurring once. This receptor was taken from a human donor with alopecia areata. The genes are TRBV11-2 and TRBJ2-2; the D gene could be TRBD1 or TRBD2 (5 bases each). The specimen comprised CD4+ T cells sorted from blood, sampled at week 4, from a patient treated with tofacitinib. The CDR3 bases are TGTGCCAGCAGGAAGATCAGGGACGGGAACACCGGGGAGCTGTTTTTT. This gives the protein CASRKIRDGNTGELFF.